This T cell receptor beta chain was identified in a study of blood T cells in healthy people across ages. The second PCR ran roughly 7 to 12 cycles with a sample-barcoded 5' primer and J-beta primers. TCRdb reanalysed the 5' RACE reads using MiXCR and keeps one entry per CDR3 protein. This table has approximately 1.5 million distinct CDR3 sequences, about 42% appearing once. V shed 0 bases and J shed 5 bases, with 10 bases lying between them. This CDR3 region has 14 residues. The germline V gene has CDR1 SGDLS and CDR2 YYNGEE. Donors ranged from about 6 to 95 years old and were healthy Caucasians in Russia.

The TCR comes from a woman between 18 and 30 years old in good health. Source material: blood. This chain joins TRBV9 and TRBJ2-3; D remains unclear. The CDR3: CASSVVGSGDTQYF. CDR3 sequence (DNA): TGTGCCAGCAGCGTAGTTGGCTCGGGAGATACGCAGTATTTT. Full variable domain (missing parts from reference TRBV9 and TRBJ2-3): DSGVTQTPKHLITATGQRVTLRCSPRSGDLSVYWYQQSLDQGLQFLIQYYNGEERAKGNILERFSAQQFPDLHSELNLSSLELGDSALYFCASSVVGSGDTQYFGPGTRLTVL.